This T cell receptor (beta chain) emerged from a study of cytotoxic CD8 clonotypes in ibrutinib-treated CLL. Per germline, CDR1 LGHNA and CDR2 YNFKEQ. The V end lost 4 bases, the J end lost 3 bases, and 18 bases lay between the germline ends. The CDR3 loop spans 16 amino acids. Method: immunoSEQ multiplex PCR; TCRdb's copy keeps in-frame clones and lacks some. This sample has some 310,000 clones, with more than 65% found just once. This TCR came from a human donor with chronic lymphocytic leukemia. J is TRBJ2-5 and V is TRBV4-2, with D perhaps matching TRBD1 (6 bases). Sample: PBMCs, taken before ibrutinib treatment. DNA of the CDR3: TGTGCCAGCAGCCGAGGTGGGGACACGGAGAAAGAGACCCAGTACTTC. Translated: CASSRGGDTEKETQYF.